A single sample is the source of the 18 T cell receptor beta chains below, sequenced in a study of cytomegalovirus exposure and HLA in healthy donors. Use of 60 Vbeta and 13 Jbeta primers characterized the PCR. Measured with immunoSEQ multiplex PCR; TCRdb has only the in-frame clones, and not every one. The table lists under 150,000 clones, approximately 83% of them singletons. Sequencing was carried out using PBMCs. These receptors were taken from a male donor in good health and CMV-seronegative.

This chain joins TRBV7-9 and TRBJ1-1; D gene ambiguous. This CDR3 spans 15 amino acids. Germline V gene data show CDR1 as SEHNR and CDR2 as FQNEAQ (reference sequence). V was pared by 1 base and J by 10 bases, with 19 bases between. The CDR3 region is CASSLDSGPAMRAFF. CDR3 nucleotides: TGTGCCAGCAGCTTAGATTCTGGGCCGGCCATGCGAGCTTTCTTT.

This clone was recorded only once. This rearrangement joins TRBV30 to TRBJ2-3; 8 positions match TRBD2. Germline V gene lookup returns CDR1 GTSNPN and CDR2 SVGIG (reference sequence). The V and J ends lost 3 bases and 4 bases, in that order; junction bases with no gene match: 6. The CDR3 has 14 residues. This chain's CDR3 is CAWRPGLEPDTQYF. The CDR3 DNA reads as TGTGCCTGGAGGCCGGGACTAGAGCCAGATACGCAGTATTTT.

The V call is TRBV7-3, the J call TRBJ1-2, with a tentative D call TRBD1 (5 bases). Trimming stripped 0 bases from V and 8 bases from J, with 10 bases between. Germline V gene lookup returns CDR1 SGHTA and CDR2 FQGTGA. This CDR3 has 13 amino acids. The CDR3 DNA reads as TGTGCCAGCAGCTTAACAGCAGGGAACGGCTACACCTTC. It is translated as CASSLTAGNGYTF.

The gene calls are TRBV13 and TRBJ2-7, with 8 bases fitting TRBD1. The CDR3 covers 15 residues. J lost 0 bases, V lost 4 bases, and 5 bases had no gene match. Germline V gives CDR1 PRHDT, CDR2 FYEKMQ (reference sequence). CDR3 amino acids: CASSSHRGSSYEQYF. CDR3 nucleotide sequence: TGTGCCAGCAGCTCCCACAGGGGGAGCTCCTACGAGCAGTACTTC.

The chain uses TRBV6-6 and TRBJ2-2; 8 bases fit TRBD1. Trimming at V came to 0 bases and at J to 6 bases, leaving 6 bases not matched to a gene. The germline gives CDR1 MNHNY, CDR2 SVGAGI (reference sequence). This CDR3 has 16 residues. The CDR3 sequence: CASSYSTGQASGELFF. The DNA of the CDR3 is TGTGCCAGCAGTTACTCCACGGGACAGGCCTCCGGGGAGCTGTTTTTT.

The table lists this clone with a count of one. The V gene is TRBV30, the J gene TRBJ2-4; weak D call: TRBD1 (6 bases). This CDR3 is built from 14 residues. CDR1 GTSNPN and CDR2 SVGIG come from the germline V gene (reference sequence). V lost 3 bases and J 3 bases, leaving 12 bases between the germline ends. CDR3 in DNA: TGTGCCTGGAGCGGTGGGGGCAGCAAAAACATTCAGTACTTC. It encodes CAWSGGGSKNIQYF.

The chain uses TRBV10-1 and TRBJ2-5, with 7 bases aligning to TRBD1. Germline-derived CDR1 and CDR2 are WNHNN and SYGVQD (reference sequence). V lost 9 bases, J lost 2 bases, and 9 bases stayed unmatched. The CDR3 extends over 14 amino acids. The CDR3 loop is CARGTAPPQETQYF. Written as DNA, the CDR3 is TGCGCCAGAGGGACAGCTCCACCTCAAGAGACCCAGTACTTC.

The chain combines TRBV10-3 with TRBJ2-4; D is possibly TRBD1 (6 bases). Trimming left V 4 bases short and J 0 bases short, with 13 bases between. Per germline, CDR1 ENHRY and CDR2 SYGVKD. This CDR3 spans 16 amino acids. CDR3 sequence: CAISASRGLAKNIQYF. The CDR3, as DNA: TGTGCCATCAGTGCATCGAGGGGGTTAGCCAAAAACATTCAGTACTTC.

The CDR3 DNA sequence: TGTGCCAGCAGCCAAGCTAGCGGAAGCAGCGGGGTAGCCTACGAGCAGTACTTC. Translation gives CASSQASGSSGVAYEQYF. The V gene is TRBV4-2, the J gene TRBJ2-7; 7 bases fit TRBD2. Germline loops: CDR1 LGHNA, CDR2 YNFKEQ. The junction had 14 bases not matched to a gene; V was cut back by 1 base and J by 2 bases. This CDR3 is 18 amino acids long.

CDR3 sequence (DNA): TGTGCCAGCAGCTATTCCCCCGGCACCGGGGAGCTGTTTTTT. Translated: CASSYSPGTGELFF. This chain connects TRBV7-2 to TRBJ2-2; D is unresolved. The CDR3 runs 14 residues. V was shortened by 4 bases and J by 4 bases, with 10 bases between the two germline ends. CDR1 and CDR2 (germline): SGHTA, FQGNSA.

This clone showed up just once. This rearrangement joins TRBV14 to TRBJ2-5, with 12 bases matching TRBD2. Germline CDR1 SGHDN, CDR2 FVKESK. The ends lost 6 bases at V and 4 bases at J; junction bases unmatched: 6. The CDR3 consists of 15 residues. CDR3 nucleotides: TGTGCCAGCAGACTAGCGGGAGGCCGGGGAGAGACCCAGTACTTC. Its translation: CASRLAGGRGETQYF.

The V gene is TRBV27, the J gene TRBJ1-1, with 8 bases fitting TRBD1. This CDR3 contains 18 residues. Trimming took 0 bases from V and 4 from J; bases not matched to a gene: 13. Looked up from germline, CDR1 is MNHEY and CDR2 is SMNVEV (reference sequence). The CDR3 DNA follows: TGTGCCAGCAGTTTATCAGGCAGGGGGCTTAGGGTAAGCACTGAAGCTTTCTTT. Its translation: CASSLSGRGLRVSTEAFF.

This chain links TRBV21-1 with TRBJ2-6; the DNA was not compared with TRBD1, the D call given in the table. TRBV21-1 is recorded as a pseudogene. The CDR3 covers 19 residues. The CDR3: CASSKDEGVTGPGANVLTF. CDR3 DNA sequence: TGTGCCAGCAGCAAAGACGAGGGGGTCACAGGACCTGGGGCCAACGTCCTGACTTTC.

This rearrangement joins TRBV5-4 to TRBJ2-5; D remains unclear. CDR3 size: 14 residues. CDR1 and CDR2 (germline): SGHNT, YYREEE (reference sequence). V lost 4 bases and J lost 5, with 15 bases in between. Here the CDR3 DNA reads TGTGCCAGCAGCACCGGCGGTGGATGGGAGACCCAGTACTTC. Amino acid sequence: CASSTGGGWETQYF.

The chain employs TRBV5-4 and TRBJ2-5; TRBD2 aligns across 15 bases. The CDR3 length is 19 residues. The V segment lost 3 bases and the J segment 5 bases; nucleotides outside the gene matches: 14. The germline V gene encodes CDR1 SGHNT and CDR2 YYREEE (reference sequence). The CDR3 is CASSSGLAGGPMMRETQYF. CDR3 nucleotides: TGTGCCAGCAGCTCCGGACTAGCGGGAGGGCCTATGATGAGGGAGACCCAGTACTTC.

V and J are TRBV30 and TRBJ1-2, with a possible D match to TRBD1 (5 bases). The ends were cut back, 3 bases at V and 4 bases at J, with 21 bases in the middle. CDR1 is GTSNPN, CDR2 SVGIG, per germline (reference sequence). The CDR3 runs 16 residues. The chain's CDR3 is CAWRRQGGPGLYGYTF. The CDR3, as DNA: TGTGCCTGGAGAAGGCAGGGAGGGCCGGGGCTCTATGGCTACACCTTC.

This chain links TRBV5-1 with TRBJ2-1; 8 nucleotides agree with TRBD2. CDR1 is SGHRS and CDR2 is YFSETQ in the germline V gene. Trimming cost V 6 bases and J 8 bases; bases outside gene matches: 10. The CDR3 is 14 amino acids. The CDR3 DNA sequence: TGCGCCAGCAATTCCCCGGGAGGGGTGGATGAGCAGTTCTTC. Translated, it gives CASNSPGGVDEQFF.

The rearrangement joins TRBV27 to TRBJ2-7; unclear D gene. The CDR3 runs 13 residues. The V end lost 3 bases, the J end lost 7 bases, and 13 bases lay between the germline ends. Germline lookup yields CDR1 MNHEY and CDR2 SMNVEV (reference sequence). The CDR3 loop is CASSFLSGGEQYF. Here the CDR3 DNA reads TGTGCCAGCAGTTTTTTGTCAGGTGGGGAGCAGTACTTC.